Given below is one T cell receptor (beta chain) in context. Its antigen is not yet known. No qualities accompany the bases; no much larger clone lies one base away. The library was produced with the immunoSEQ multiplex PCR assay. TCRdb provides this immuneACCESS table in a form limited to in-frame rearrangements. Some clones are lacking; in checked studies, under half of them reflect an unresolved V gene, and why the rest are absent is not known. This sample has over 60,000 clones in its table, and roughly 96% of those were observed once. Clones ranked in the top ten supply about 2.3% of the sample. The data were taken from a study of T cell changes during pregnancy in multiple sclerosis (dated by TCRdb to the late 2010s). Regarding the complete study: The study looked at changes in the T cell repertoire across pregnancy in women with multiple sclerosis.

The CDR3 runs 14 residues from the cysteine to the phenylalanine. Kept here is only the CDR3 DNA, which spans 42 bases and is read in frame from base 1. V loses 2 bases, J loses 2 bases, and the germline ends lie 10 bases apart. Per the germline V gene, SGHRS is the CDR1 and YFSETQ is the CDR2. This receptor chain uses TRBV5-1 and TRBJ2-5, and perhaps TRBD2 as D gene, on 6 matching bases. The TCR sequence derives from a female donor with multiple sclerosis, enrolled in a pregnancy study. The sequences come from CD8+ T cells from peripheral blood mononuclear cells, collected after pregnancy. The DNA sequence follows: TGCGCCAGCAGCTTAGTCCTAGCGCAAGAGACCCAGTACTTC. This gives the protein CASSLVLAQETQYF.